The following is a T cell receptor (beta chain) sequence with its context. Its antigen is currently unknown. V dropped 6 bases and J dropped 1 base, with 9 bases sitting between them. The V gene's germline CDR1 is WSHSY and CDR2 SAAADI. CDR3 length: 13 residues. Blood got drawn at baseline, again on cycle 4 day 1, and then on cycle 7 day 1. These data originate in a study of OX40 agonist ivuxolimab in advanced cancers. Turning to the study itself: It was ivuxolimab, an agonistic anti-OX40 (CD134) antibody, that patients were treated with. A diagnosis of hepatocellular carcinoma, melanoma, renal cell or head and neck cancer was present in dose-escalation patients. Study results and caveats: On average, a greater number of expanded clones characterised CD8+ T cells relative to CD4+.

Measured with immunoSEQ multiplex PCR; TCRdb has only the in-frame clones, and not every one. The sample yields some 74,000 clones, roughly 90% seen once. The specimen comprised CD4+ or CD8+ T cells sorted from blood, sampled in a trial of the OX40 agonist ivuxolimab. V and J are TRBV10-2 and TRBJ1-1, with no clear D. The TCR originated in an adult with an advanced solid tumor such as melanoma, head and neck, liver or kidney cancer. As DNA, the CDR3 is TGCGCCAGCAGACCGGGGAAGAACACTGAAGCTTTCTTT. Translating gives CASRPGKNTEAFF.